Presented here are 22 T cell receptor beta chains from one specimen sequenced in a study of CXCR3-negative and CXCR3-positive naive CD8 T cells. 5' RACE that incorporated UMI labels was used to prepare the TRB cDNA libraries. Reanalyzing the 5' RACE reads, TCRdb keeps one entry per CDR3 protein, without DNA. The repertoire table contains about 56,000 distinct CDR3 sequences. The sequenced sample was memory CD8+ T cells from blood. These receptor sequences come from a human donor in good health. Some clones in this sample may be carry-over from other donors' samples.

The chain has TRBV5-5 and TRBJ1-5. The length of the CDR3 is 13 residues. CDR1 is SGHKS, CDR2 YYEKEE, per germline (reference sequence). CDR3 region: CASSLTVSWPQHF.

V is TRBV10-3 and J is TRBJ2-1; TCRdb's assignment of TRBD1 cannot be checked, as there is no DNA. The CDR3 consists of 14 residues. Germline CDR1 ENHRY, CDR2 SYGVKD. CDR3 region: CAIDPTGVYNEQFF.

The chain links TRBV27 to TRBJ2-5; no DNA is available, so the TRBD1 call from TCRdb remains unchecked. Germline CDR1 and CDR2: MNHEY and SMNVEV (reference sequence). The CDR3 consists of 15 residues. CDR3 region: CASSLGVGPRETQYF.

The rearrangement joins TRBV20-1 to TRBJ2-5. The CDR3 loop spans 15 amino acids. Germline CDR1 is DFQATT and CDR2 is SNEGSKA (reference sequence). The CDR3 here is CSARAGLYARETQYF.

The genes are TRBV2 and TRBJ2-1; the D call from TCRdb, TRBD2, cannot be confirmed without DNA. In germline, CDR1 is SNHLY, CDR2 FYNNEI. The CDR3 is 13 residues long. The chain's CDR3 is CASKPSGGWEQFF.

This chain joins TRBV4-3 and TRBJ2-7. The CDR3 sequence is 15 residues long. Germline V gene lookup returns CDR1 LGHNA and CDR2 YSLEER. CDR3 sequence: CASSQDRGRTYEQYF.

The chain carries TRBV7-9 and TRBJ2-7; TCRdb lists TRBD2, though no DNA is available to test this call. The CDR3 covers 13 residues. The germline CDR1 and CDR2 sequences are SEHNR and FQNEAQ (reference sequence). The CDR3 loop is CASSPSPIEEQYF.

This chain connects TRBV7-7 to TRBJ1-1. The CDR3 extends over 13 amino acids. Germline values: CDR1 SSHAT, CDR2 FNYEAQ (reference sequence). This chain's CDR3 is CASSFQENTEAFF.

The chain recombines TRBV4-1 with TRBJ2-7; TCRdb designates TRBD1, a call that cannot be tested without DNA. The CDR3 is 15 amino acids. Per the germline V gene, CDR1 is MGHRA and CDR2 is YSYEKL. CDR3 sequence reads: CASSQDPLGANEQYF.

This chain connects TRBV7-8 to TRBJ2-7; the TRBD2 assignment by TCRdb is unverifiable without DNA. CDR1 is SGHVS, CDR2 FQNEAQ, per germline. This CDR3 is 16 amino acids long. This CDR3 reads CASSLEGSGASWEQYF.

The chain is built from TRBV20-1 and TRBJ2-1; TCRdb lists TRBD1, though no DNA is available to test this call. Looked up from germline, CDR1 is DFQATT and CDR2 is SNEGSKA (reference sequence). The length of the CDR3 is 15 residues. CDR3 in amino acids: CSASSRTSSYNEQFF.

The CDR3: CSVRLEGLLSSYNEQFF. This rearrangement joins TRBV29-1 to TRBJ2-1; TCRdb lists TRBD2, though no DNA is available to test this call. CDR3 length: 17 amino acids. Germline V gene lookup returns CDR1 SQVTM and CDR2 ANQGSEA.

CDR3 loop: CASNVGSAEAFF. The chain is built from TRBV19 and TRBJ1-1. CDR1 and CDR2 (germline): LNHDA, SQIVND (reference sequence). CDR3 size: 12 residues.

V usage is TRBV7-3 and J usage is TRBJ2-1; TCRdb calls TRBD2, which cannot be checked without DNA. The CDR3 extends over 16 amino acids. Germline CDR1 SGHTA, CDR2 FQGTGA. The CDR3 sequence is CASSLTAGEYYNEQFF.

V gene TRBV6-2 or TRBV6-3 combines with J gene TRBJ2-7; no DNA is available, so the TRBD2 call from TCRdb remains unchecked. Germline-derived CDR1 and CDR2 are MNHEY and SVGEGT. The CDR3 loop spans 15 amino acids. CDR3: CASNPSGGPSYEQYF.

The chain uses TRBV6-5 and TRBJ2-3; the TCRdb call, TRBD1, lacks DNA for checking. The germline CDR1 and CDR2 sequences are MNHEY and SVGAGI. This CDR3 region has 15 residues. The CDR3 spells CASRQTGGFADTQYF.

The chain couples TRBV6-5 to TRBJ2-5; TCRdb names TRBD2, which stays unverified in the absence of DNA. This CDR3 is 15 amino acids long. Germline loops: CDR1 MNHEY, CDR2 SVGAGI. CDR3 residues: CASSYSTSGQETQYF.

This chain's CDR3 is CASSLVDLGEQYF. V usage is TRBV5-4 and J usage is TRBJ2-7. The CDR3 contains 13 residues. Per the germline V gene, CDR1 is SGHNT and CDR2 is YYREEE (reference sequence).

The rearrangement links TRBV7-8 to TRBJ1-5. The length of the CDR3 is 12 residues. Germline-derived CDR1 and CDR2 are SGHVS and FQNEAQ. CDR3 sequence reads: CASSLNHQPQHF.

J is TRBJ1-5 and V is TRBV7-2; absent DNA, TCRdb's TRBD1 call cannot be checked. This CDR3 is 15 amino acids long. Germline V gives CDR1 SGHTA, CDR2 FQGNSA. The CDR3 sequence is CASSPSLGGNQPQHF.

The V call is TRBV11-2, the J call TRBJ2-2; as DNA is missing, the TRBD1 call by TCRdb cannot be tested. Germline CDR1 reads SGHAT; CDR2 reads FQNNGV. The CDR3 consists of 17 residues. CDR3 region: CASSSDSTGRGTGELFF.

The chain links TRBV15 to TRBJ2-7. The CDR3 totals 13 residues. Germline V gene data show CDR1 as LNHNV and CDR2 as YYDKDF (reference sequence). This chain's CDR3 is CATSSERFNEQYF.